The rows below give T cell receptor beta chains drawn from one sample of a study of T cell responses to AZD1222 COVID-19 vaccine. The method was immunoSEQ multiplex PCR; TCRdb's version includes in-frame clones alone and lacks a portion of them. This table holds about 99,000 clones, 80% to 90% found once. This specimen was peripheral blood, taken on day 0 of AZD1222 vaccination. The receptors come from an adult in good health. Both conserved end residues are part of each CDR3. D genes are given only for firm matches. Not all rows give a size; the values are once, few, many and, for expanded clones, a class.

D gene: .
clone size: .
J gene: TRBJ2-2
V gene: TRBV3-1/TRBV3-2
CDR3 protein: CASSPLGAGRNTGELFF
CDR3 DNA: TGTGCCAGCAGCCCACTGGGGGCAGGGAGGAACACCGGGGAGCTGTTTTTT

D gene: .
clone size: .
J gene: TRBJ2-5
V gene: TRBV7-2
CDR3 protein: CASSLDRETQYF
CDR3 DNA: TGTGCCAGCAGCTTAGACCGAGAGACCCAGTACTTC

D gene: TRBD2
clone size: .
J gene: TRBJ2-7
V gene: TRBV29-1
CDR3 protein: CSAGLAEDYEQYF
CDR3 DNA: TGCAGCGCCGGACTAGCGGAGGATTACGAGCAGTACTTC

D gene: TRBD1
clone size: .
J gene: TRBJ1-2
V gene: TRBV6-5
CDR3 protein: CASRPSGGTYGYTF
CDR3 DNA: TGTGCCAGCAGACCGTCAGGGGGCACCTATGGCTACACCTTC

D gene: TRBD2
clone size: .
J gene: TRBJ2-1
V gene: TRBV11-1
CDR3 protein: CASAIAGGSYNEQFF
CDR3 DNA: TGTGCCAGCGCTATAGCGGGGGGCTCCTACAATGAGCAGTTCTTC

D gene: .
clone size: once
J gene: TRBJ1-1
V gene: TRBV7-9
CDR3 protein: CASSLQGVTEAFF
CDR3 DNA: TGTGCCAGCAGCTTGCAAGGGGTGACTGAAGCTTTCTTT

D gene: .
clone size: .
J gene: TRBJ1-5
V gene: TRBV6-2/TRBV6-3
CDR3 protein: CASSYSEGQPQHF
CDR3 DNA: TGTGCCAGCAGTTACTCGGAGGGTCAGCCCCAGCATTTT

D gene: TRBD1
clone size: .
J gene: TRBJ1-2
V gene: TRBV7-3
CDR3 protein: CASSSRGLEGYTF
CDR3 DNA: TGTGCCAGCAGCTCCAGGGGGCTGGAAGGCTACACCTTC

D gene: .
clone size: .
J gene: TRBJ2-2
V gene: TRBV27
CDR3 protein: CATRRETDTGELFF
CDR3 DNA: TGTGCCACCCGTCGGGAGACCGACACCGGGGAGCTGTTTTTT

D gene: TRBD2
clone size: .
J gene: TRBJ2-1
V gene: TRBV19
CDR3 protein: CASSRGLAGVRYNEQFF
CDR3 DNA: TGTGCCAGTAGTAGGGGACTAGCGGGAGTGAGGTACAATGAGCAGTTCTTC

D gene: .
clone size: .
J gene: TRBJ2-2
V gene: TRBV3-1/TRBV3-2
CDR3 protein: CASSQVGSPGELFF
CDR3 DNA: TGTGCCAGCAGCCAAGTTGGTAGCCCCGGGGAGCTGTTTTTT

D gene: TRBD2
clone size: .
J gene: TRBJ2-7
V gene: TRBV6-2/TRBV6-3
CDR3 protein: CASSYSTSGSVDEQYF
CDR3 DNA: TGTGCCAGCAGTTACAGTACTAGCGGGAGTGTTGACGAGCAGTACTTC

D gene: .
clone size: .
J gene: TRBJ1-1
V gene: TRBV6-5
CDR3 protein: CASSPRGGADTEAFF
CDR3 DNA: TGTGCCAGCAGTCCCCGGGGAGGGGCGGACACTGAAGCTTTCTTT

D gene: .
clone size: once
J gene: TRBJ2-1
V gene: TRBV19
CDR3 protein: CASSIGRALNEQFF
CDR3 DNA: TGTGCCAGTAGTATAGGAAGGGCCCTAAATGAGCAGTTCTTC